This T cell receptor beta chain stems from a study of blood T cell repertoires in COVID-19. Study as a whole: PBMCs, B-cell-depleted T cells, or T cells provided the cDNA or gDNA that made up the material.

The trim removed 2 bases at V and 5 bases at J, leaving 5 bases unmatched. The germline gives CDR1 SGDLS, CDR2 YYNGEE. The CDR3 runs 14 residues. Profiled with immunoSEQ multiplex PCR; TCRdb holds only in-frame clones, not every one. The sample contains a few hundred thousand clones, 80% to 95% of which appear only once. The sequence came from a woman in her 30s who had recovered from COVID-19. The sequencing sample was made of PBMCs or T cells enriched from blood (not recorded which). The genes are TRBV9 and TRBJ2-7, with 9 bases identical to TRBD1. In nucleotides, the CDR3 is TGTGCCAGCAGCGTTAGGACAGGGGTGGACGAGCAGTACTTC. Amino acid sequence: CASSVRTGVDEQYF.